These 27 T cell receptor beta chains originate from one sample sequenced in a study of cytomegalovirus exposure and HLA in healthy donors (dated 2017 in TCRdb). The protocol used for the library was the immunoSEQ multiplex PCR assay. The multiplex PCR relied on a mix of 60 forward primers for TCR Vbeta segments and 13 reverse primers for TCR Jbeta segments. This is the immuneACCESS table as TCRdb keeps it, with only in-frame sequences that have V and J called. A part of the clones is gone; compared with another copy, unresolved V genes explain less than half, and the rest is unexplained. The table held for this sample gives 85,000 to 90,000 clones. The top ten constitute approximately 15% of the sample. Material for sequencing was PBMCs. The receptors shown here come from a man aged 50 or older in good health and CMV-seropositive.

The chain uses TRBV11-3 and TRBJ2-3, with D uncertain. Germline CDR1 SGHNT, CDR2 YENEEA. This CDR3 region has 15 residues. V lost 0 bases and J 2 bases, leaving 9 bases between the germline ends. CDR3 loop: CASSLDMQFTDTQYF. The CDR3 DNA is TGTGCCAGCAGCTTAGATATGCAGTTCACAGATACGCAGTATTTT.

In nucleotides, the CDR3 is TGTGCCAGCAAAAGGGACTTCACAGATACGCAGTATTTT. It translates to CASKRDFTDTQYF. The chain joins TRBV2 to TRBJ2-3, with D possibly TRBD2 on 6 matching bases. The V end was cut by 7 bases, the J end by 2 bases, with 10 bases between. The CDR3 spans 13 residues. Germline V gene lookup returns CDR1 SNHLY and CDR2 FYNNEI.

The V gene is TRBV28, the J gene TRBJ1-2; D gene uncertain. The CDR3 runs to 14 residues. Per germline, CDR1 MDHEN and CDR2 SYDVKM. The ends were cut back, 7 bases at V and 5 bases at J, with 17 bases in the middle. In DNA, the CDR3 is TGTGCCAGCAAACCCCTGGCAGAAGTTTATGGCTACACCTTC. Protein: CASKPLAEVYGYTF.

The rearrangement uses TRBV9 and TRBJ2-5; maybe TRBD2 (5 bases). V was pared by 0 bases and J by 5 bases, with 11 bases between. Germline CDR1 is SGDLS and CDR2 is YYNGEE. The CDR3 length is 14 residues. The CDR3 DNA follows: TGTGCCAGCAGCGTAGATCCTAGCCGGGAGACCCAGTACTTC. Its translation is CASSVDPSRETQYF.

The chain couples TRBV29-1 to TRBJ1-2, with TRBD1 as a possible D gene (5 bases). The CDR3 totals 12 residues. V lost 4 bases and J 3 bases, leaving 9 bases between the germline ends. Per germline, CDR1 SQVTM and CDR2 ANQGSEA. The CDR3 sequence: CSVGAGHYGYTF. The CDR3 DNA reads TGCAGCGTTGGCGCAGGGCACTATGGCTACACCTTC. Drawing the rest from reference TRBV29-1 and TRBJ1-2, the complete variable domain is SAVISQKPSRDICQRGTSLTIQCQVDSQVTMMFWYRQQPGQSLTLIATANQGSEATYESGFVIDKFPISRPNLTFSTLTVSNMSPEDSSIYLCSVGAGHYGYTFGSGTRLTVV.

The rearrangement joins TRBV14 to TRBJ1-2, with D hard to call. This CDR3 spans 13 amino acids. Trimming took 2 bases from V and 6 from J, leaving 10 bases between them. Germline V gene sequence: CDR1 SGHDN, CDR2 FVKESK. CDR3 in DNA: TGTGCCAGCAGCCAACTCTATTACGATGGCTACACCTTC. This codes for CASSQLYYDGYTF.

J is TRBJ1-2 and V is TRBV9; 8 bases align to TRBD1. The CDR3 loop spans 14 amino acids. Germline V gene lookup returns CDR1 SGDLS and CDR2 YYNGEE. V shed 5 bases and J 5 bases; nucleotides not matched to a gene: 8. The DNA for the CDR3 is TGTGCCAGCAGGAAACAGGGGGGCGCTTATGGCTACACCTTC. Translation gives CASRKQGGAYGYTF.

The CDR3 reads CASSLEPRASGSGEQYF. The CDR3 bases are TGTGCCAGCAGCTTAGAACCCCGGGCTAGCGGGAGTGGCGAGCAGTACTTC. This chain connects TRBV7-8 to TRBJ2-7, with 10 bases aligning to TRBD2. The junction had 12 bases not matched to a gene; V was cut back by 1 base and J by 6 bases. CDR3 length: 17 residues. Germline V gives CDR1 SGHVS, CDR2 FQNEAQ.

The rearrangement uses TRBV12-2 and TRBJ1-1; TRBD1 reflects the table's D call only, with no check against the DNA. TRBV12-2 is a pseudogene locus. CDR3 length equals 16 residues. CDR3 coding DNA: TGTGCAAGTCGCTTTACCCCAGTGGGCTTGAACACTGAAGCTTTCTTT. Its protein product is CASRFTPVGLNTEAFF.

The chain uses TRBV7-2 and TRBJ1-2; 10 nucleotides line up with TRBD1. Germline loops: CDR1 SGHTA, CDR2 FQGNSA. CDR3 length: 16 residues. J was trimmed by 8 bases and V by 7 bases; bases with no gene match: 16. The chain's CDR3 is CASTPEGQGTAIGYTF. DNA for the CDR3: TGTGCCAGCACCCCCGAGGGACAGGGGACCGCTATCGGCTACACCTTC.

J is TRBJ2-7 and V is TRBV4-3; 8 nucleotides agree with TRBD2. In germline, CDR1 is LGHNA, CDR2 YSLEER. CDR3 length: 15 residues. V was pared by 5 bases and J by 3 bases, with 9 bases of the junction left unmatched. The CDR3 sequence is CASSFREGLFYEQYF. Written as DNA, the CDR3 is TGCGCCAGCAGCTTTCGGGAGGGCCTTTTCTACGAGCAGTACTTC.

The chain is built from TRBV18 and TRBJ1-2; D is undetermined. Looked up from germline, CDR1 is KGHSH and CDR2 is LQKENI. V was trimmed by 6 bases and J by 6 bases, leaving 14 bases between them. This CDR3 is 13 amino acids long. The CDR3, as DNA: TGTGCCAGCTCCACGGGGATCGAAGATGGCTACACCTTC. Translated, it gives CASSTGIEDGYTF.

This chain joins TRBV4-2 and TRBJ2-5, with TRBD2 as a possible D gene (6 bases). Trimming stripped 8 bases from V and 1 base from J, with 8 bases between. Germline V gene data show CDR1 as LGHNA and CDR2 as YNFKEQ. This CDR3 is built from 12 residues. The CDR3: CASGGPQETQYF. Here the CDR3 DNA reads TGTGCCAGCGGAGGGCCCCAAGAGACCCAGTACTTC.

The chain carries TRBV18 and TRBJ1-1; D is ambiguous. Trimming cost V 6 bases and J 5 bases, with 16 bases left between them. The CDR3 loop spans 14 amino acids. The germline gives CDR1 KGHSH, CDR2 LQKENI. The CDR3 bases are TGTGCCAGCTCGGATGAGAATGGAGGAACTGAAGCTTTCTTT. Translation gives CASSDENGGTEAFF.

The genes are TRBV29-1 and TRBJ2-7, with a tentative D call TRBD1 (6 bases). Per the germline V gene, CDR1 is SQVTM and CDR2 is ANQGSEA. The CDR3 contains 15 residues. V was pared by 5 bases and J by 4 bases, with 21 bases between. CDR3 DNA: TGCAGCGTTCGAGGGGAGACAGGAGACACATACGAGCAGTACTTC. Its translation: CSVRGETGDTYEQYF.

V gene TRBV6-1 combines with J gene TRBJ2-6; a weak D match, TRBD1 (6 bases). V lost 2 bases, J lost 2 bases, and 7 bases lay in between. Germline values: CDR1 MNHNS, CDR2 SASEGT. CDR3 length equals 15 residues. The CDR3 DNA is TGTGCCAGCAGTGAAAACAGGGCTGGGGCCAACGTCCTGACTTTC. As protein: CASSENRAGANVLTF.

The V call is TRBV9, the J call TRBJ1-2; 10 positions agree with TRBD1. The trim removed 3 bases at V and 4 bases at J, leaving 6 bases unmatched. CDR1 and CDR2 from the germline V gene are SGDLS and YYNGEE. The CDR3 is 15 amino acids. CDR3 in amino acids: CASSAPTGGFYGYTF. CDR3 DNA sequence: TGTGCCAGCAGCGCCCCGACAGGGGGCTTCTATGGCTACACCTTC.

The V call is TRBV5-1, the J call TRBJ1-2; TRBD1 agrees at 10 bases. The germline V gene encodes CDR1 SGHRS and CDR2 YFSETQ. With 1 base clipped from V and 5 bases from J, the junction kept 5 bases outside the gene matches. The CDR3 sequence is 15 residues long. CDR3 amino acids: CASSLSGQGIYGYTF. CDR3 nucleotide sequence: TGCGCCAGCAGCTTGTCGGGACAGGGGATTTATGGCTACACCTTC.

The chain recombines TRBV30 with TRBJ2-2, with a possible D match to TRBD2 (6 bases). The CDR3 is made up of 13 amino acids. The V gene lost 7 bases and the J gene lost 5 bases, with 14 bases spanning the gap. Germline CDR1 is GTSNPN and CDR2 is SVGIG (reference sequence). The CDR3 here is CASGLGVTGELFF. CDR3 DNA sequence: TGTGCCTCGGGACTCGGGGTTACCGGGGAGCTGTTTTTT.

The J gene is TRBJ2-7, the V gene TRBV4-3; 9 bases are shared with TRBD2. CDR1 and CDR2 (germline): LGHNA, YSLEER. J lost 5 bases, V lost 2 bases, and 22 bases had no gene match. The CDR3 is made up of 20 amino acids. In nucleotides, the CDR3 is TGCGCCAGCAGCCAACCCCAACGGACTAGCGTCACACCGCTCTGCGACGAGCAGTACTTC. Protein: CASSQPQRTSVTPLCDEQYF.

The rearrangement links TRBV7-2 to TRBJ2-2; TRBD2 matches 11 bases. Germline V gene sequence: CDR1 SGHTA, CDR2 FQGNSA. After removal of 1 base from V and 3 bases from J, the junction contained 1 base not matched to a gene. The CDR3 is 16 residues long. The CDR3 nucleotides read TGTGCCAGCAGCTTAGTTAGCGGGAGGGACACCGGGGAGCTGTTTTTT. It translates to CASSLVSGRDTGELFF.

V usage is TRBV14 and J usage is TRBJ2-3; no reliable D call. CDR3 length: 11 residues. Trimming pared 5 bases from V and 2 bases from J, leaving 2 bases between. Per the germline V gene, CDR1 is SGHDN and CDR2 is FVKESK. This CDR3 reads CASSYTDTQYF. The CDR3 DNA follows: TGTGCCAGCAGCTACACAGATACGCAGTATTTT. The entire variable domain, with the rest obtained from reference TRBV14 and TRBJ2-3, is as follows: EAGVTQFPSHSVIEKGQTVTLRCDPISGHDNLYWYRRVMGKEIKFLLHFVKESKQDESGMPNNRFLAERTGGTYSTLKVQPAELEDSGVYFCASSYTDTQYFGPGTRLTVL.

Written as DNA, the CDR3 is TGTGCCTGGAGTGTCGGACAGGGGCAGTGGGAGACCCAGTACTTC. The encoded protein is CAWSVGQGQWETQYF. V usage is TRBV30 and J usage is TRBJ2-5; 9 bases align to TRBD1. The J segment lost 5 bases and the V segment lost 0 bases, leaving 7 bases of the junction unmatched. CDR1 GTSNPN and CDR2 SVGIG come from the germline V gene (reference sequence). The CDR3 extends over 15 amino acids.

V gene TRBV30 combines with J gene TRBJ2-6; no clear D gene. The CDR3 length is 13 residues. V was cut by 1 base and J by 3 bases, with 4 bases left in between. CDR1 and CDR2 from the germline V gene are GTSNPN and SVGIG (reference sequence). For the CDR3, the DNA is TGTGCCTGGAGTGCGGGTGGGGCCAACGTCCTGACTTTC. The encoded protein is CAWSAGGANVLTF.

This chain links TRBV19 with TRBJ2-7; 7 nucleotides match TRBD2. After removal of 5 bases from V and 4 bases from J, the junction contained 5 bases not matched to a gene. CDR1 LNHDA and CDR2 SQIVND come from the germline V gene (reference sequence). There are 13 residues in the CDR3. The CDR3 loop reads CASSFGLGYEQYF. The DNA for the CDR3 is TGTGCCAGTAGTTTTGGACTAGGATACGAGCAGTACTTC. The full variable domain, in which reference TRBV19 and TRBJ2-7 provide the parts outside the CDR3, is DGGITQSPKYLFRKEGQNVTLSCEQNLNHDAMYWYRQDPGQGLRLIYYSQIVNDFQKGDIAEGYSVSREKKESFPLTVTSAQKNPTAFYLCASSFGLGYEQYFGPGTRLTVT.

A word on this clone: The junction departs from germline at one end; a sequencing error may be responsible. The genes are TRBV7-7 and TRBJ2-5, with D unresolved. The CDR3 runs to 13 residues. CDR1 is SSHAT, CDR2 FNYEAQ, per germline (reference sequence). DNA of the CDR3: TGTGCTAGCAGCTTAGGGCACCAAGAGACCCAGTACTTC. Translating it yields CASSLGHQETQYF.

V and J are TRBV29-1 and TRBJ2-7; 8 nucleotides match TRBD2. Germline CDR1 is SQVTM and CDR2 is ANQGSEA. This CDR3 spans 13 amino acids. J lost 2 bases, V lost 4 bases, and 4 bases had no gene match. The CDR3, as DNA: TGCAGCGTTGCGGGGGGGGGCCCCTACGAGCAGTACTTC. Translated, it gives CSVAGGGPYEQYF.